These 20 T cell receptor beta chains originate from one sample sequenced in a study of blood T cell repertoires in COVID-19 (dated by TCRdb to 2018 to 2021). To prepare the library, the immunoSEQ multiplex PCR assay was applied. The clones in this table, taken by TCRdb from immuneACCESS, are in-frame only. Not every clone is retained; where verified, under half of the shortfall comes from an unresolved V gene, and the cause of the rest is unknown. The sample includes 300,000 to 400,000 clones, with roughly 85% observed a single time. In total, the top ten clones hold 1.5% to 2% of the sample. Sequencing was carried out using PBMCs or T cells enriched from blood (not recorded which). These receptors were obtained from a woman aged 25-40 years who had been exposed to COVID-19.

This chain links TRBV6-2 or TRBV6-3 with TRBJ1-5; a possible D gene is TRBD1 (6 bases). Germline CDR1 reads MNHEY; CDR2 reads SVGEGT. V was shortened by 0 bases and J by 2 bases, with 17 bases between the two germline ends. The CDR3 contains 18 residues. This chain's CDR3 is CASSYSLRGSHGNQPQHF. In DNA, the CDR3 is TGTGCCAGCAGTTACTCCTTAAGGGGGTCGCACGGCAATCAGCCCCAGCATTTT.

This clone appeared a few times. This sequence joins TRBV28 and TRBJ1-5; D might be TRBD1 (6 bases). Germline V gene lookup returns CDR1 MDHEN and CDR2 SYDVKM. V lost 6 bases to trimming and J lost 7 bases, with 13 bases between them. This CDR3 is built from 13 residues. For the CDR3, the DNA is TGTGCCAGCAGAATTGACAGGATACAGCCCCAGCATTTT. It translates to CASRIDRIQPQHF.

The gene calls are TRBV6-5 and TRBJ1-5, with D unresolved. CDR1 is MNHEY, CDR2 SVGAGI, per germline. The CDR3 is 14 residues long. The V and J ends lost 2 bases and 11 bases respectively, with 16 bases between them. For the CDR3, the DNA is TGTGCCAGCAGTTACGGACCAGGCCTCGGGACCCAGCATTTT. It specifies CASSYGPGLGTQHF.

V is TRBV2 and J is TRBJ2-3; D not resolved. The CDR3 runs 12 residues. V was cut by 6 bases and J by 0 bases, with 4 bases left in between. Germline CDR1 and CDR2: SNHLY and FYNNEI. The CDR3 loop reads CASSYSTDTQYF. The CDR3 nucleotides read TGTGCCAGCAGCTACAGCACAGATACGCAGTATTTT.

The chain uses TRBV20-1 and TRBJ2-2; 12 positions agree with TRBD2. The germline gives CDR1 DFQATT, CDR2 SNEGSKA (reference sequence). This CDR3 is built from 16 residues. J was trimmed by 7 bases and V by 3 bases; bases with no gene match: 9. CDR3 region: CSASPTSGGLVGELFF. The CDR3 coding sequence is TGCAGTGCTAGTCCGACTAGCGGGGGTTTGGTCGGGGAGCTGTTTTTT.

This clone was recorded once. The chain couples TRBV7-2 to TRBJ1-1, with TRBD1 matching over 9 bases. Germline CDR1 reads SGHTA; CDR2 reads FQGNSA. The CDR3 has 15 residues. With 4 bases clipped from V and 4 bases from J, the junction kept 7 bases outside the gene matches. The DNA of the CDR3 is TGTGCCAGCAGCTGGGGGACAGGGAGGGGCACTGAAGCTTTCTTT. Amino acids: CASSWGTGRGTEAFF.

The chain has TRBV4-1 and TRBJ1-2; D is undetermined. This CDR3 contains 15 residues. V was trimmed by 2 bases and J by 5 bases, leaving 15 bases between them. Germline V gene sequence: CDR1 MGHRA, CDR2 YSYEKL. The CDR3 sequence: CASSQMVDSRYGYTF. The CDR3, as DNA: TGCGCCAGCAGCCAAATGGTTGATTCTCGGTATGGCTACACCTTC.

The chain is built from TRBV7-9 and TRBJ1-1, with D possibly matching TRBD1 (5 bases). This CDR3 region has 15 residues. The ends were cut back, 5 bases at V and 4 bases at J, with 17 bases in the middle. Germline CDR1 reads SEHNR; CDR2 reads FQNEAQ (reference sequence). This chain's CDR3 is CASSLVEGISTEAFF. CDR3 sequence (DNA): TGTGCCAGCAGCCTGGTGGAGGGGATATCCACTGAAGCTTTCTTT.

This clone was detected only once. This rearrangement joins TRBV5-8 to TRBJ1-2; maybe TRBD1 (6 bases). Trimming shortened V by 4 bases and J by 5 bases, and 21 bases separated the two germline ends. The CDR3 covers 16 residues. Germline V gene sequence: CDR1 SGHTS, CDR2 YDEGEE. The CDR3 region is CASSPNHSDRTYGYTF. The CDR3 DNA sequence: TGTGCCAGCAGCCCCAACCACTCGGACAGAACTTATGGCTACACCTTC.

The rearrangement uses TRBV5-1 and TRBJ1-5; the D is unclear. Trimming pared 4 bases from V and 0 bases from J, leaving 11 bases between. CDR3 length: 15 amino acids. Per the germline V gene, CDR1 is SGHRS and CDR2 is YFSETQ. In DNA form, the CDR3 reads TGCGCCAGCAGCCATGAAGCAGGTAGCAATCAGCCCCAGCATTTT. It is translated as CASSHEAGSNQPQHF.

The rearrangement uses TRBV30 and TRBJ1-6; no firm D call. V was pared by 0 bases and J by 8 bases, with 11 bases between. CDR3 length: 14 residues. The germline V gene has CDR1 GTSNPN and CDR2 SVGIG (reference sequence). CDR3 nucleotide sequence: TGTGCCTGGAGTGTACTTATGTCGTATTCACCCCTCCACTTT. Amino acids: CAWSVLMSYSPLHF.

This clone has just a few counts. The J gene is TRBJ1-1, the V gene TRBV5-4; no definite D call. This CDR3 is 12 amino acids long. Per germline, CDR1 SGHNT and CDR2 YYREEE (reference sequence). Trimming pared 1 base from V and 5 bases from J, leaving 6 bases between. For the CDR3, the DNA is TGTGCCAGCAGCTTGTACAAAACTGAAGCTTTCTTT. Protein sequence: CASSLYKTEAFF.

The V gene is TRBV4-2, the J gene TRBJ2-7, with 8 bases fitting TRBD1. Trimming removed 2 bases from V and 3 bases from J; junction bases left unmatched: 12. CDR3 size: 17 residues. Germline values: CDR1 LGHNA, CDR2 YNFKEQ. CDR3 sequence: CASSQSPRGTGSYEQYF. DNA for the CDR3: TGTGCCAGCAGCCAATCCCCCCGGGGGACAGGAAGCTACGAGCAGTACTTC.

This clone was counted a single time. The chain combines TRBV11-3 with TRBJ1-1, with a possible D match to TRBD1 (5 bases). The length of the CDR3 is 13 residues. The germline V gene has CDR1 SGHNT and CDR2 YENEEA. Deletions cut 6 bases from V and 5 bases from J, with 13 bases between. This chain's CDR3 is CASSPRGETEAFF. In DNA, the CDR3 is TGTGCCAGCAGTCCCCGGGGGGAAACTGAAGCTTTCTTT.

The chain employs TRBV14 and TRBJ2-1; 9 bases match TRBD2. The trim removed 4 bases at V and 9 bases at J, leaving 19 bases unmatched. Germline V lookup: CDR1 SGHDN, CDR2 FVKESK. This CDR3 has 18 amino acids. For the CDR3, the DNA is TGTGCCAGCAGCCTAAACACGGCTAGCGGGATTCTAGCGGGTGAGCAGTTCTTC. Protein product: CASSLNTASGILAGEQFF.

This clone has a handful of counts. The rearrangement joins TRBV30 to TRBJ2-1; 10 bases are a match to TRBD2. CDR1 and CDR2 (germline): GTSNPN, SVGIG (reference sequence). The V gene end was trimmed by 4 bases and the J gene end by 1 base; junction bases not matched to a gene: 10. This CDR3 spans 17 amino acids. The CDR3 here is CAWNKRGGRGSYNEQFF. In nucleotides, the CDR3 is TGTGCCTGGAATAAGCGGGGGGGCCGGGGGTCCTACAATGAGCAGTTCTTC.

The chain has TRBV12-3 or TRBV12-4 and TRBJ2-3; TRBD2 might be the D (5 bases). The CDR3 is made up of 13 amino acids. The V and J ends lost 3 bases and 5 bases respectively, with 9 bases between them. CDR3 in amino acids: CASSFLAKDTQYF. The CDR3 DNA sequence: TGTGCCAGCAGTTTTCTAGCCAAAGATACGCAGTATTTT.

As regards this clone: The limits of the CDR3 on the DNA are not certain, so only TCRdb's listed CDR3 is given. V usage is TRBV27 and J usage is TRBJ1-5; the table's D call, TRBD1, was not checked against the DNA. Germline CDR1 reads MNHEY; CDR2 reads SMNVEV (reference sequence). The CDR3 adds up to 16 amino acids, both ends counted. CDR3 loop: CASSSSTGNSNQPQHF.

The chain has TRBV6-2 or TRBV6-3 and TRBJ2-2; the match to TRBD2 covers 9 bases. Per the germline V gene, CDR1 is MNHEY and CDR2 is SVGEGT. There are 15 residues in the CDR3. Trimming at V came to 4 bases and at J to 4 bases, leaving 4 bases not matched to a gene. The CDR3 loop reads CASSSSGGSTGELFF. The CDR3 DNA sequence: TGTGCCAGCAGTTCCAGCGGGGGGTCCACCGGGGAGCTGTTTTTT.

This clone came up many times. This sequence joins TRBV7-6 and TRBJ1-1; TRBD1 agrees at 7 bases. Germline CDR1 is SGHVS and CDR2 is FNYEAQ. This CDR3 comprises 15 residues. V was pared by 6 bases and J by 3 bases, with 10 bases of the junction left unmatched. Here the CDR3 DNA reads TGTGCCAGCAGTGACAGGGCCCAAAGGGACACTGAAGCTTTCTTT. Translation gives CASSDRAQRDTEAFF.